The clone carrying this T cell receptor (beta chain) came up a few times. This record comes from a study of PD-L1 blockade in urothelial cancer. The wider study: Patients had been given 0 to 3 earlier chemotherapy regimens. Blood samples had a median of 141,255 T cells, 80,000 to 100,000 unique TCRs, and clonality 0.07 to 0.08.

Time point in this sample: pretreatment peripheral blood. CDR3 length: 14 residues. V shed 2 bases and J 2 bases; nucleotides not matched to a gene: 3. CDR1 and CDR2 from the germline V gene are SGHKS and YYEKEE (reference sequence). Using immunoSEQ multiplex PCR, the repertoire was profiled, and TCRdb retains in-frame clones only, with some absent. The table includes 75,000 to 95,000 clones, around 85% detected once. The chain couples TRBV5-5 to TRBJ1-1, with 7 positions matching TRBD1. This material consisted of PBMCs, taken around atezolizumab (anti-PD-L1) treatment. The sequence came from a man aged 40-49 years with urothelial cancer. The CDR3 sequence: CASSFRTGNTEAFF. CDR3 nucleotides: TGTGCCAGCAGCTTTAGGACAGGCAACACTGAAGCTTTCTTT.